This T cell receptor (beta chain) was captured by sequencing in a study of immune cell composition in non-small cell lung cancer. About the study: Histologic subtype was mainly adenocarcinoma or squamous cell carcinoma.

V shed 7 bases, J shed 3 bases, and the junction held 4 bases outside the gene matches. This CDR3 region has 12 residues. Germline assignment: CDR1 SGHRS and CDR2 YFSETQ. Study-level results: Squamous carcinomas (roughly 80%) more often had tumour-associated clones >0.5% than adenocarcinomas (roughly 35%). Lung adenocarcinomas had lower top 10 clone scores and clonality than squamous tumours.

Frozen unsorted single-cell suspensions supplied the genomic DNA. This clone was seen a single time. The antigen remains unidentified. TCRdb keeps only in-frame clones here, not all; method: immunoSEQ multiplex PCR. The table has about 8,300 clones, roughly 79% seen once. The sequence came from a human donor with non-small cell lung cancer. Sample: lung tumor tissue. The chain is built from TRBV5-1 and TRBJ2-7; TRBD1 matches 7 bases. CDR3 coding DNA: TGCGCCAGCGCCGGGACAGACTACGAGCAGTACTTC. Translated: CASAGTDYEQYF.